The TCR beta chain described here comes from a study of blood T cell repertoires in COVID-19. Overall study context: There were acute and convalescent COVID-19 samples, and they came from the United States, Italy and Spain. Sources were T cells, B-cell-depleted T cells, or PBMCs; the material itself was cDNA or gDNA.

Trimming shortened V by 3 bases and J by 10 bases, and 7 bases separated the two germline ends. CDR3 length: 11 residues. Authors' analysis steps: Scientists estimated how many nucleated cells there were by amplifying reference gene primers. The assay was immunoSEQ multiplex PCR, and TCRdb's table has in-frame clones only and misses some. D and trimming were read from the DNA, whereas the V and J calls and clone size are those reported in that table. This sample has some 190,000 clones, with 75% to 90% found just once. The sequencing input was peripheral blood. V usage is TRBV12-3 or TRBV12-4 and J usage is TRBJ2-1, with D unclear. This TCR derives from a woman aged 60 to 75 with acute or convalescent COVID-19. The DNA of the CDR3 is TGTGCCAGCAGTTTTCCCGGGGAGCAGTTCTTC. Encoded protein: CASSFPGEQFF.